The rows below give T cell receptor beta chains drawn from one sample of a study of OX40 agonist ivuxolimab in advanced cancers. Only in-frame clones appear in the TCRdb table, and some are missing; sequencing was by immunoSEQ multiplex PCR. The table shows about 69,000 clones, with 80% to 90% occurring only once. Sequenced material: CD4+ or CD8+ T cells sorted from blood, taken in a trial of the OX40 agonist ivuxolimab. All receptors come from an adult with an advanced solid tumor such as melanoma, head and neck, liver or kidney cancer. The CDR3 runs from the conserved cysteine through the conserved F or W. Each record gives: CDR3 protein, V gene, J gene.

CDR3 protein: CASSLSHYEQYF
V gene: TRBV14
J gene: TRBJ2-7

CDR3 protein: CASSVGSHSGNTIYF
V gene: TRBV9
J gene: TRBJ1-3

CDR3 protein: CASSIVAGGINEQFF
V gene: TRBV19
J gene: TRBJ2-1

CDR3 protein: CASSQVTGGDGYTF
V gene: TRBV14
J gene: TRBJ1-2

CDR3 protein: CASSEGSSGNTIYF
V gene: TRBV2
J gene: TRBJ1-3

CDR3 protein: CASRGTGSTEAFF
V gene: TRBV5-1
J gene: TRBJ1-1

CDR3 protein: CASSPRTREAFF
V gene: TRBV6-5
J gene: TRBJ1-1

CDR3 protein: CASSPPYGPYEQYF
V gene: TRBV9
J gene: TRBJ2-7

CDR3 protein: CASSYSQDSNYGYTF
V gene: TRBV6-5
J gene: TRBJ1-2

CDR3 protein: CASSQDRGGTEAFF
V gene: TRBV4-1
J gene: TRBJ1-1

CDR3 protein: CSATYPEAFF
V gene: TRBV20-1
J gene: TRBJ1-1

CDR3 protein: CASTLRINTEAFF
V gene: TRBV5-1
J gene: TRBJ1-1

CDR3 protein: CASSVSGGALDTQYF
V gene: TRBV9
J gene: TRBJ2-3

CDR3 protein: CASSQDYLGTSSGYTF
V gene: TRBV4-2
J gene: TRBJ1-2

CDR3 protein: CASSHFSGTGDYSNQPQHF
V gene: TRBV27
J gene: TRBJ1-5

CDR3 protein: CASKMSSGANVLTF
V gene: TRBV19
J gene: TRBJ2-6

CDR3 protein: CAWSVWASDEKLFF
V gene: TRBV30
J gene: TRBJ1-4

CDR3 protein: CASSLATLAADTQYF
V gene: TRBV28
J gene: TRBJ2-3

CDR3 protein: CASSGDNDYGYTF
V gene: TRBV9
J gene: TRBJ1-2

CDR3 protein: CASSLQGTEEQFF
V gene: TRBV9
J gene: TRBJ2-1

CDR3 protein: CASSLLSGAYNEQFF
V gene: TRBV7-3
J gene: TRBJ2-1

CDR3 protein: CASSSSRGITIEAFF
V gene: TRBV7-9
J gene: TRBJ1-1

CDR3 protein: CASSYSEGSPYGYTF
V gene: TRBV6-5
J gene: TRBJ1-2

CDR3 protein: CASSSAGGAYTEAFF
V gene: TRBV7-6
J gene: TRBJ1-1

CDR3 protein: CASSQRQSNEQFF
V gene: TRBV7-9
J gene: TRBJ2-1

CDR3 protein: CASSLTGDRTQYF
V gene: TRBV6-5
J gene: TRBJ2-3

CDR3 protein: CASSLGVNEQFF
V gene: TRBV5-4
J gene: TRBJ2-1

CDR3 protein: CASSKNPPSFGVFTEAFF
V gene: TRBV21-1
J gene: TRBJ1-1

CDR3 protein: CATRGSLNTEAFF
V gene: TRBV15
J gene: TRBJ1-1

CDR3 protein: CASSLAARRGEAFQETQYF
V gene: TRBV11-2
J gene: TRBJ2-5

CDR3 protein: CASSLGLDGYTF
V gene: TRBV10-2
J gene: TRBJ1-2

CDR3 protein: CASSDHAGARRKYEQYF
V gene: TRBV12-1
J gene: TRBJ2-7

CDR3 protein: CASSPQTGSPYEQYF
V gene: TRBV7-8
J gene: TRBJ2-7

CDR3 protein: CASQGGATNTGELFF
V gene: TRBV28
J gene: TRBJ2-2

CDR3 protein: CASSWGQPGNTIYF
V gene: TRBV5-6
J gene: TRBJ1-3

CDR3 protein: CASSQTGRIAEAFF
V gene: TRBV4-3
J gene: TRBJ1-1

CDR3 protein: CASSPPPEDLNYGYTF
V gene: TRBV18
J gene: TRBJ1-2

CDR3 protein: CAISAGKGANEKLFF
V gene: TRBV10-3
J gene: TRBJ1-4

CDR3 protein: CASSPEGAGTEAFF
V gene: TRBV7-3
J gene: TRBJ1-1